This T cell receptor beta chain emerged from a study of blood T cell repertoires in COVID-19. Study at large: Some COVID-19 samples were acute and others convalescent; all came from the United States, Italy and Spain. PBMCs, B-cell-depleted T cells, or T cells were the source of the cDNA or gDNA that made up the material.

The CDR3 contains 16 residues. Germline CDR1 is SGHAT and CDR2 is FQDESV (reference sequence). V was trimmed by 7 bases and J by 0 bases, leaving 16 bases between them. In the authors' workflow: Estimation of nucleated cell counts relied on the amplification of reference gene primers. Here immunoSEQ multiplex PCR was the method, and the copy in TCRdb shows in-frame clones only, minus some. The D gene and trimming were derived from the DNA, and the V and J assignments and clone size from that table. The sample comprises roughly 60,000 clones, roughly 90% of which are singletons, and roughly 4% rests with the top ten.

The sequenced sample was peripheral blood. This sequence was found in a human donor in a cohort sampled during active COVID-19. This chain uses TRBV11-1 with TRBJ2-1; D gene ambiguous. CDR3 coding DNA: TGTGCCAGCACTCTTACTCAAAGGAGCTCCTACAATGAGCAGTTCTTC. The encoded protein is CASTLTQRSSYNEQFF.